At least ten counts were recorded for the clone carrying this T cell receptor (beta chain). No antigen is known for it. This record belongs to a study of T cells in Graves' hyperthyroidism and ophthalmopathy. Amplified TCR beta CDR3 regions derived from RNA transcripts. RT-PCR in the first round (using the HTBI primer set) targeted the TCR CDR3. TCRdb passed the multiplex PCR reads through MiXCR, listing each CDR3 protein once. The sample has about 600,000 distinct CDR3 sequences; roughly a sixth are singletons. This CDR3 region has 16 residues. V was pared by 5 bases and J by 5 bases, with 22 bases between. Germline-derived CDR1 and CDR2 are MDHEN and SYDVKM. The diagnoses drew upon clinical symptoms, serum thyroxine and TRAb, thyroid ultrasound and orbital computed tomography. Study-wide results and limits: Through a model of 13 V-J features, ophthalmopathy was separated from stable hyperthyroidism.

What was sequenced was blood. V is TRBV28 and J is TRBJ2-7; a weak D match, TRBD2 (6 bases). The receptor's source is a woman aged 40 to 50 with Graves' ophthalmopathy. CDR3 protein: CASSAPRGNNRDEQYF. The CDR3 nucleotides read TGTGCCAGCAGTGCGCCCCGGGGGAATAACCGGGACGAGCAGTACTTC. Variable domain in full (rest from reference TRBV28 and TRBJ2-7): DVKVTQSSRYLVKRTGEKVFLECVQDMDHENMFWYRQDPGLGLRLIYFSYDVKMKEKGDIPEGYSVSREKKERFSLILESASTNQTSMYLCASSAPRGNNRDEQYFGPGTRLTVT.